The clone carrying this TCR beta chain was detected a few times. Antigen unknown. TCRdb independently ran MiXCR on the reads; one entry per CDR3 protein. The repertoire holds around 430,000 distinct CDR3 sequences, with about two fifths as singletons. This record belongs to a study of T cell repertoires in cytomegalovirus infection. CDR3 length equals 13 residues. Germline CDR1 reads SGHTA; CDR2 reads FQGNSA. With 5 bases removed from V and 5 bases from J, the gap between germline ends came to 11 bases. Sample: cultured PBMCs, taken from culture after CMV antigen stimulation. The TCR comes from a human donor in good health (CMV status not recorded). Some clones in this sample may be carry-over from other donors' samples. This chain uses TRBV7-2 with TRBJ2-3; D uncertain. CDR3 nucleotides: TGTGCCAGCAGCCAACTTGGGTTAGATACGCAGTATTTT. Amino acid sequence: CASSQLGLDTQYF.